The 32 T cell receptor beta chains presented below share a single source sample, sequenced in a study of cytomegalovirus exposure and HLA in healthy donors. Use of 60 Vbeta and 13 Jbeta primers characterized the PCR. TCRdb keeps only in-frame clones here, not all; method: immunoSEQ multiplex PCR. The sample lists about 120,000 clones, around 76% occurring once. The sequencing input was PBMCs. All receptors come from a man aged 25-40 years in good health and CMV-seropositive.

In DNA, the CDR3 is TGTGCCAGCAGTCTTACAGGGGACTACACCTTC. It is translated as CASSLTGDYTF. The gene calls are TRBV28 and TRBJ1-2, with TRBD1 matching over 7 bases. CDR1 is MDHEN, CDR2 SYDVKM, per germline. There are 11 residues in the CDR3. The V and J ends lost 5 bases and 10 bases, in that order; junction bases with no gene match: 4.

The rearrangement joins TRBV19 to TRBJ2-5; 10 positions match TRBD2. Germline V lookup: CDR1 LNHDA, CDR2 SQIVND (reference sequence). The V gene end was trimmed by 2 bases and the J gene end by 5 bases; junction bases not matched to a gene: 8. The CDR3 runs to 16 residues. Written as DNA, the CDR3 is TGTGCCAGTAGTATAACTAGCGGGGAGGTGGCGGAGACCCAGTACTTC. This translates into CASSITSGEVAETQYF.

The chain has TRBV4-1 and TRBJ1-2; 11 nucleotides agree with TRBD1. Trimming removed 1 base from V and 5 bases from J; junction bases left unmatched: 3. CDR1 MGHRA and CDR2 YSYEKL come from the germline V gene. CDR3 length: 15 amino acids. DNA for the CDR3: TGCGCCAGCAGCCAAGTCGGACAGGGGGCTTATGGCTACACCTTC. It codes for CASSQVGQGAYGYTF.

The CDR3 DNA reads as TGCGCCAGCAGCCTCGGCCAGGTCGGCCAGCCCCAGCATTTT. Amino acids: CASSLGQVGQPQHF. The chain employs TRBV4-3 and TRBJ1-5; D is ambiguous. This CDR3 has 14 amino acids. Germline V gene lookup returns CDR1 LGHNA and CDR2 YSLEER. V was shortened by 4 bases and J by 7 bases, with 14 bases between the two germline ends.

The chain joins TRBV4-1 to TRBJ1-5, with TRBD1 matching 9 bases. This CDR3 is 16 amino acids long. CDR1 and CDR2 from the germline V gene are MGHRA and YSYEKL. V was clipped by 3 bases and J by 3 bases; unmatched bases: 6. The CDR3 DNA reads TGCGCCAGCAGCCAGCAGGACAGGGGAAACAATCAGCCCCAGCATTTT. Translation: CASSQQDRGNNQPQHF.

The CDR3 is CASTAQGNYGYTF. In DNA, the CDR3 is TGTGCCAGTACCGCGCAGGGGAACTATGGCTACACCTTC. The chain carries TRBV19 and TRBJ1-2, with D tentatively TRBD1 (6 bases). The CDR3 has 13 residues. The V and J ends lost 7 bases and 2 bases respectively, with 11 bases between them. Germline V CDR1 and CDR2: LNHDA, SQIVND (reference sequence).

This sequence joins TRBV10-3 and TRBJ2-1; no reliable D call. V gave up 3 bases and J gave up 8 bases, with 11 bases separating them. CDR1 and CDR2 (germline): ENHRY, SYGVKD. The CDR3 extends over 13 amino acids. The CDR3 protein is CAISEPPGDEQFF. For the CDR3, the DNA is TGTGCCATCAGTGAACCCCCAGGCGATGAGCAGTTCTTC.

The chain uses TRBV12-5 and TRBJ2-3, with 8 bases identical to TRBD2. CDR1 is LGHNT and CDR2 is FRNRAP in the germline V gene. The CDR3 extends over 15 amino acids. V gave up 2 bases and J gave up 2 bases; unmatched junction bases: 3. The CDR3 coding sequence is TGTGCTAGTGGTTTGACGGGGGGGCCCACAGATACGCAGTATTTT. Translation gives CASGLTGGPTDTQYF.

This clone has a single count. The gene calls are TRBV19 and TRBJ2-7; 10 bases are a match to TRBD1. V trimming: 11 bases; J trimming: 2 bases; junction bases outside the gene matches: 3. Germline V gene sequence: CDR1 LNHDA, CDR2 SQIVND (reference sequence). The CDR3 consists of 12 residues. CDR3 in DNA: TGTGCCGTCGGGACAGGGGCCTACGAGCAGTACTTC. It yields the protein CAVGTGAYEQYF.

This clone was seen a handful of times. V usage is TRBV28 and J usage is TRBJ2-2, with 11 bases matching TRBD2. Unmatched junction bases numbered 8, after V lost 2 bases and J lost 6 bases. The CDR3 has 17 amino acids. CDR1 is MDHEN, CDR2 SYDVKM, per germline. CDR3 nucleotides: TGTGCCAGCAGTTTAAATCTAGCGGGGGGCTCCCCCGGGGAGCTGTTTTTT. Encoded protein: CASSLNLAGGSPGELFF.

J is TRBJ2-3 and V is TRBV6-1; D call uncertain. Germline lookup yields CDR1 MNHNS and CDR2 SASEGT. The V end was cut by 4 bases, the J end by 1 base, with 9 bases between. The CDR3 has 14 residues. This chain's CDR3 is CASSVPRGTDTQYF. The CDR3 DNA follows: TGTGCCAGCAGTGTCCCCCGGGGCACAGATACGCAGTATTTT.

This clone was seen a single time. This chain's CDR3 is CASSFGGQPQHF. CDR3 nucleotides: TGTGCCAGCAGTTTTGGGGGGCAGCCCCAGCATTTT. The chain carries TRBV27 and TRBJ1-5; perhaps TRBD1 as D (5 bases). Per germline, CDR1 MNHEY and CDR2 SMNVEV (reference sequence). The CDR3 spans 12 residues. V was cut by 3 bases and J by 7 bases, with 7 bases left in between.

As concerns this clone: The CDR3 ends on some other residue instead of the conserved phenylalanine or tryptophan, so this is likely a read error. The CDR3 protein is CASRYREKYHTEAFL. The CDR3 bases are TGCGCCAGCAGGTACAGGGAGAAATATCACACTGAAGCTTTCTTG. J is TRBJ1-1 and V is TRBV10-1; D is perhaps TRBD1 (6 bases). V shed 6 bases and J shed 3 bases, with 17 bases lying between them. The CDR3 sequence is 15 residues long. The germline CDR1 and CDR2 sequences are WNHNN and SYGVQD (reference sequence).

The chain joins TRBV4-3 to TRBJ2-4; D gene ambiguous. The germline CDR1 and CDR2 sequences are LGHNA and YSLEER. This CDR3 has 15 residues. The V end was cut by 0 bases, the J end by 8 bases, with 14 bases between. CDR3 amino acids: CASSQDVARWYIQYF. In DNA, the CDR3 is TGCGCCAGCAGCCAAGATGTGGCTAGATGGTACATTCAGTACTTC.

This clone came up once. The chain combines TRBV6-1 with TRBJ2-3, with 8 bases lining up with TRBD1. The CDR3 runs to 14 residues. Germline lookup yields CDR1 MNHNS and CDR2 SASEGT. J was trimmed by 1 base and V by 6 bases; bases with no gene match: 3. CDR3 region: CASRQQGGTDTQYF. The CDR3 region has the DNA TGTGCCAGCAGACAACAGGGGGGCACAGATACGCAGTATTTT.

This chain links TRBV4-3 with TRBJ1-2; D might be TRBD1 (6 bases). CDR3 length equals 14 residues. Germline V gives CDR1 LGHNA, CDR2 YSLEER. The V end lost 1 base, the J end lost 3 bases, and 9 bases lay between the germline ends. CDR3 bases: TGCGCCAGCAGCCAAGGACAGGACGACTATGGCTACACCTTC. Translated: CASSQGQDDYGYTF.

The chain employs TRBV11-2 and TRBJ2-2, with 9 nucleotides matching TRBD1. The CDR3 is 15 residues long. Losses at the gene ends were 5 bases for V and 6 bases for J; bases not matched to a gene: 7. Germline CDR1 reads SGHAT; CDR2 reads FQNNGV. Written as DNA, the CDR3 is TGTGCCAGCAGCACTCGGACAGGGGCGGCCGGGGAGCTGTTTTTT. Protein sequence: CASSTRTGAAGELFF. The full variable domain, rest sourced from reference TRBV11-2 and TRBJ2-2, is EAGVAQSPRYKIIEKRQSVAFWCNPISGHATLYWYQQILGQGPKLLIQFQNNGVVDDSQLPKDRFSAERLKGVDSTLKIQPAKLEDSAVYLCASSTRTGAAGELFFGEGSRLTVL.

The chain links TRBV12-5 to TRBJ2-3, with TRBD2 matching 8 bases. CDR1 LGHNT and CDR2 FRNRAP come from the germline V gene. The V and J ends lost 5 bases and 4 bases, in that order; junction bases with no gene match: 2. This CDR3 spans 13 amino acids. The DNA for the CDR3 is TGTGCTAGTGGTAGCGGGGGCGCAGATACGCAGTATTTT. This sequence encodes CASGSGGADTQYF.

CDR3 in amino acids: CASSPKTGTLMEQYF. DNA of the CDR3: TGTGCCAGCTCACCTAAAACAGGGACCCTTATGGAGCAGTACTTC. The chain joins TRBV18 to TRBJ2-7, with TRBD1 as a possible D gene (6 bases). V lost 3 bases and J lost 7, with 19 bases in between. The germline V gene has CDR1 KGHSH and CDR2 LQKENI. The length of the CDR3 is 15 residues.

The rearrangement links TRBV18 to TRBJ2-1; TRBD2 might be the D (7 bases). The length of the CDR3 is 16 residues. CDR1 is KGHSH and CDR2 is LQKENI in the germline V gene. V lost 8 bases and J lost 0, with 17 bases in between. Here the CDR3 DNA reads TGTGCCAGCCTACGGGGGGACAAGAGCTCCTACAATGAGCAGTTCTTC. This encodes CASLRGDKSSYNEQFF.

The chain links TRBV30 to TRBJ2-1, with D perhaps TRBD1 (6 bases). V was shortened by 2 bases and J by 3 bases, with 11 bases between the two germline ends. There are 14 residues in the CDR3. Germline loops: CDR1 GTSNPN, CDR2 SVGIG (reference sequence). This CDR3 is CAWSYRDNYNEQFF. CDR3 DNA: TGTGCCTGGAGTTACCGGGACAACTACAATGAGCAGTTCTTC.

This chain joins TRBV28 and TRBJ1-5; D ambiguous. The V and J ends lost 3 bases and 0 bases respectively, with 9 bases between them. This CDR3 comprises 15 residues. CDR1 MDHEN and CDR2 SYDVKM come from the germline V gene. CDR3 sequence reads: CASSFYLYSNQPQHF. As DNA, the CDR3 is TGTGCCAGCAGTTTTTACCTCTATAGCAATCAGCCCCAGCATTTT.

V is TRBV6-5 and J is TRBJ1-6, with 7 bases fitting TRBD1. Per germline, CDR1 MNHEY and CDR2 SVGAGI. V lost 6 bases, J lost 8 bases, and 4 bases stayed unmatched. The CDR3 has 13 amino acids. In DNA, the CDR3 is TGTGCCAGCAGAAGGGACAGAGATTCACCCCTCCACTTT. Its protein is CASRRDRDSPLHF.

V and J are TRBV30 and TRBJ2-1, with D unclear. From germline, CDR1 is GTSNPN and CDR2 SVGIG (reference sequence). V was cut by 2 bases and J by 0 bases, with 11 bases left in between. The CDR3 is made up of 15 amino acids. The CDR3 region has the DNA TGTGCCTGGAGTATTGGCGGCAGCTCCTACAATGAGCAGTTCTTC. Translated, it gives CAWSIGGSSYNEQFF.

V and J are TRBV4-1 and TRBJ2-3; no definite D call. CDR3 length equals 15 residues. V lost 0 bases to trimming and J lost 0 bases, with 7 bases between them. Germline CDR1 reads MGHRA; CDR2 reads YSYEKL. CDR3 in amino acids: CASSQDLGSTDTQYF. Written as DNA, the CDR3 is TGCGCCAGCAGCCAAGATCTGGGCAGCACAGATACGCAGTATTTT.

J is TRBJ2-5 and V is TRBV7-2; unclear D gene. Trimming removed 3 bases from V and 2 bases from J, with 7 bases in between. The CDR3 covers 13 residues. Germline CDR1 is SGHTA and CDR2 is FQGNSA. CDR3 in DNA: TGTGCCAGCAGCTTTGGCTTACAAGAGACCCAGTACTTC. Its protein product is CASSFGLQETQYF. Drawing the rest from reference TRBV7-2 and TRBJ2-5, the complete variable domain is GAGVSQSPSNKVTEKGKDVELRCDPISGHTALYWYRQSLGQGLEFLIYFQGNSAPDKSGLPSDRFSAERTGGSVSTLTIQRTQQEDSAVYLCASSFGLQETQYFGPGTRLLVL.

The chain recombines TRBV19 with TRBJ2-5; TRBD1 aligns across 7 bases. The DNA end is more similar to TRBJ2-7, so the J call may be wrong. The CDR3 runs to 15 residues. Germline assignment: CDR1 LNHDA and CDR2 SQIVND (reference sequence). The CDR3 nucleotides read TGTGCCAGTAGTTTCACCGGGACAGCTCCTAACGAGCAGTACTTC. The encoded protein is CASSFTGTAPNEQYF.

This chain links TRBV5-6 with TRBJ2-5; 12 nucleotides match TRBD2. The J call is in doubt because the DNA end fits TRBJ2-7 better. The CDR3 sequence is 16 residues long. CDR1 and CDR2 (germline): SGHDT, YYEEEE. The DNA of the CDR3 is TGTGCCAGCAGCTTGGGACTAGCGGGGGTTACCTACGAGCAGTACTTC. It translates to CASSLGLAGVTYEQYF.

This clone occurred a few times. The chain is built from TRBV5-1 and TRBJ1-4, with 7 positions matching TRBD1. This CDR3 has 18 residues. CDR1 and CDR2 from the germline V gene are SGHRS and YFSETQ. The junction had 8 bases not matched to a gene; V was cut back by 0 bases and J by 0 bases. CDR3 bases: TGCGCCAGCAGCTTGGCCCGGGACAGAGACGCAACTAATGAAAAACTGTTTTTT. Amino acid sequence: CASSLARDRDATNEKLFF.

The sample holds a few counts of this clone. V usage is TRBV6-1 and J usage is TRBJ2-5, with TRBD1 matching 8 bases. The CDR3 totals 14 residues. The V gene end was trimmed by 2 bases and the J gene end by 7 bases; junction bases not matched to a gene: 6. Germline V gives CDR1 MNHNS, CDR2 SASEGT. CDR3 residues: CASSELGQGATQYF. The CDR3 DNA follows: TGTGCCAGCAGTGAATTGGGGCAGGGGGCGACCCAGTACTTC.

This rearrangement joins TRBV5-1 to TRBJ1-4; 9 nucleotides match TRBD1. V gave up 4 bases and J gave up 8 bases; unmatched junction bases: 6. The CDR3 totals 14 residues. Germline V lookup: CDR1 SGHRS, CDR2 YFSETQ. CDR3 residues: CASSEDRGREKLFF. As DNA, the CDR3 is TGCGCCAGCAGCGAGGACAGGGGCAGAGAAAAACTGTTTTTT.

The chain links TRBV30 to TRBJ2-5, with 11 positions matching TRBD2. The germline V gene has CDR1 GTSNPN and CDR2 SVGIG (reference sequence). J was trimmed by 4 bases and V by 0 bases; bases with no gene match: 7. The CDR3 sequence is 16 residues long. The CDR3 DNA is TGTGCCTGGAGTGTACCCCACGGACTAGCGGGAGAGACCCAGTACTTC. It is translated as CAWSVPHGLAGETQYF.